Listed here are 29 T cell receptor beta chains from one sample, sequenced in a study of blood T cells in healthy people across ages. It was with a sample-barcoded 5' primer and a J-beta primer mix that a second PCR of roughly 7 to 12 cycles was run. MiXCR was run by TCRdb on the 5' RACE reads, yielding one entry per CDR3 protein. The repertoire holds 380,000 or so distinct CDR3 sequences, with roughly half as singletons. The sample consisted of blood. Source of these receptors: a man aged 55 to 69 in good health.

For this clonotype: At one end the junction does not follow the germline gene, possibly because of a read error. The J gene is TRBJ2-1, the V gene TRBV7-3; 7 bases agree with TRBD1. The CDR3 runs to 15 residues. The V gene's germline CDR1 is SGHTA and CDR2 FQGTGA. The CDR3, as DNA: TGTGCCAGCAGCTCCGGGACAGTCTCCTACAATGGGCAGTTCTTC. Its protein product is CASSSGTVSYNGQFF.

V is TRBV7-8 and J is TRBJ2-4, with D perhaps TRBD2 (6 bases). Germline V gene sequence: CDR1 SGHVS, CDR2 FQNEAQ. The CDR3 extends over 14 amino acids. The ends were cut back, 4 bases at V and 4 bases at J, with 11 bases in the middle. CDR3 residues: CASSSTEGKNIQYF. As DNA, the CDR3 is TGTGCCAGCAGCTCAACGGAGGGGAAAAACATTCAGTACTTC.

This clonotype was seen only a few times. This chain uses TRBV27 with TRBJ2-7; no clear D gene. The V and J ends lost 6 bases and 6 bases respectively, with 12 bases between them. From germline, CDR1 is MNHEY and CDR2 SMNVEV (reference sequence). CDR3 size: 12 residues. The CDR3 bases are TGTGCCAGCAGCTCGGCGAGAGGCGAGCAGTACTTC. Protein sequence: CASSSARGEQYF.

V gene TRBV29-1 combines with J gene TRBJ2-1; 12 positions agree with TRBD2. The CDR3 consists of 19 residues. V dropped 3 bases and J dropped 7; count of bases not matched to a gene: 19. The germline CDR1 and CDR2 sequences are SQVTM and ANQGSEA. The CDR3 loop is CSVDKGATSGSSLPNEQFF. Here the CDR3 DNA reads TGCAGCGTTGACAAAGGGGCGACTAGCGGGAGTTCTCTTCCTAATGAGCAGTTCTTC.

Only a few counts were recorded for this clonotype. V gene TRBV29-1 combines with J gene TRBJ2-1, with D uncertain. CDR3 length: 16 amino acids. Trimming took off 8 bases at V and 5 bases at J, with 25 bases between the two ends. Germline CDR1 is SQVTM and CDR2 is ANQGSEA. The CDR3 region is CSILFPGSERDNEQFF. DNA of the CDR3: TGCAGCATTCTCTTCCCCGGGTCCGAAAGGGACAATGAGCAGTTCTTC.

Here the CDR3 DNA reads TGTGCCAGCAGGTCCGGACAGGCAAGGGATAATGAAAAACTGTTTTTT. This encodes CASRSGQARDNEKLFF. The V gene is TRBV2, the J gene TRBJ1-4, with 7 bases aligning to TRBD1. Looked up from germline, CDR1 is SNHLY and CDR2 is FYNNEI. The CDR3 totals 16 residues. Losses at the gene ends were 6 bases for V and 4 bases for J; bases not matched to a gene: 11.

A note on this clonotype: Mismatch with germline at one junction end may stem from a read error. The rearrangement links TRBV29-1 to TRBJ2-7; the match to TRBD1 covers 10 bases. This CDR3 contains 12 residues. Germline V CDR1 and CDR2: SQVTM, ANQGSEA. The DNA for the CDR3 is TGCAGCGCCGACAGGGGGCCGGGAGAGCGGTACTTC. It yields the protein CSADRGPGERYF.

This chain connects TRBV6-2 or TRBV6-3 to TRBJ2-5; 9 nucleotides match TRBD2. With the DNA end fitting TRBJ2-7 better, the J assignment may be wrong. The CDR3 has 15 amino acids. Germline CDR1 and CDR2: MNHEY and SVGEGT. CDR3 bases: TGTGCCAGCAGTCCTAGTGGCCTAGCGGGAAACGAGCAGTACTTC. Its protein is CASSPSGLAGNEQYF.

The chain combines TRBV11-2 with TRBJ2-7; 8 bases are a match to TRBD2. CDR3 length: 15 amino acids. The germline V gene has CDR1 SGHAT and CDR2 FQNNGV. The J segment lost 0 bases and the V segment lost 0 bases, leaving 1 base of the junction unmatched. CDR3 sequence reads: CASSLESGSSYEQYF. Here the CDR3 DNA reads TGTGCCAGCAGCTTAGAGAGCGGGAGCTCCTACGAGCAGTACTTC.

The chain uses TRBV9 and TRBJ2-3, with D maybe TRBD1 (5 bases). Germline values: CDR1 SGDLS, CDR2 YYNGEE. This CDR3 region has 15 residues. Trimming left V 6 bases short and J 1 base short, with 15 bases between. DNA for the CDR3: TGTGCCAGCACCCTAAAAGACAGACGCACAGATACGCAGTATTTT. Translated, it gives CASTLKDRRTDTQYF.

This clonotype showed up just a few times. The gene calls are TRBV20-1 and TRBJ2-1; 8 nucleotides agree with TRBD2. The V gene's germline CDR1 is DFQATT and CDR2 SNEGSKA (reference sequence). The CDR3 is 16 amino acids. V gave up 2 bases and J gave up 6 bases; unmatched junction bases: 12. The CDR3, as DNA: TGCAGTGCTAGACCCGTTAAGCGGGAGAGGGCCAATGAGCAGTTCTTC. This gives the protein CSARPVKRERANEQFF.

The J gene is TRBJ2-3, the V gene TRBV25-1, with D perhaps given as TRBD1 or TRBD2 (5 bases each). The CDR3 is made up of 15 amino acids. V was trimmed by 1 base and J by 4 bases, leaving 12 bases between them. Germline V gives CDR1 MGHDK, CDR2 SYGVNS. CDR3 bases: TGTGCCAGCAGTGAATTAGGGGAGAGGTCAGATACGCAGTATTTT. This encodes CASSELGERSDTQYF.

This clonotype was counted only a few times. The chain recombines TRBV4-1 with TRBJ2-3; D ambiguous. V lost 3 bases and J 10 bases, leaving 11 bases between the germline ends. The CDR3 extends over 12 amino acids. Germline assignment: CDR1 MGHRA and CDR2 YSYEKL. The CDR3 loop reads CASSHPVGSQYF. The CDR3 DNA sequence: TGCGCCAGCAGCCATCCAGTCGGATCGCAGTATTTT.

This clonotype was seen only a few times. The V and J genes are TRBV25-1 and TRBJ2-3; D perhaps matches TRBD2 (6 bases). The CDR3 has 14 amino acids. Germline CDR1 is MGHDK and CDR2 is SYGVNS. V lost 5 bases and J 3 bases, leaving 12 bases between the germline ends. CDR3 loop: CASSPPAGTDTQYF. Here the CDR3 DNA reads TGTGCCAGCAGTCCCCCGGCGGGGACAGATACGCAGTATTTT.

There are a few counts of this clonotype. The chain employs TRBV2 and TRBJ2-3; 8 positions match TRBD1. The CDR3 loop spans 14 amino acids. Trimming took 6 bases from V and 0 from J; bases not matched to a gene: 2. The germline V gene encodes CDR1 SNHLY and CDR2 FYNNEI. DNA for the CDR3: TGTGCCAGCAGCCGGGACAGGAGCACAGATACGCAGTATTTT. It encodes CASSRDRSTDTQYF. Full variable domain (rest looked up from reference TRBV2 and TRBJ2-3): EPEVTQTPSHQVTQMGQEVILRCVPISNHLYFYWYRQILGQKVEFLVSFYNNEISEKSEIFDDQFSVERPDGSNFTLKIRSTKLEDSAMYFCASSRDRSTDTQYFGPGTRLTVL.

This sequence joins TRBV7-9 and TRBJ2-5; D might be TRBD1 or TRBD2, each matching 6 bases. In germline, CDR1 is SEHNR, CDR2 FQNEAQ (reference sequence). The CDR3 runs to 15 residues. V dropped 8 bases and J dropped 4 bases, with 20 bases sitting between them. The chain's CDR3 is CASSAGGPGLETQYF. The CDR3 bases are TGTGCCAGCTCCGCCGGGGGCCCAGGGTTAGAGACCCAGTACTTC.

The CDR3 loop reads CASAGITTGGQTQYF. Here the CDR3 DNA reads TGTGCCAGCGCCGGTATTACTACAGGGGGGCAGACCCAGTACTTC. The V and J genes are TRBV2 and TRBJ2-5; 8 bases are a match to TRBD1. J lost 6 bases, V lost 8 bases, and 14 bases had no gene match. The CDR3 extends over 15 amino acids. The germline V gene encodes CDR1 SNHLY and CDR2 FYNNEI.

The V and J genes are TRBV20-1 and TRBJ2-1, with unresolved D. The CDR3 runs to 11 residues. Trimming removed 3 bases from V and 9 bases from J, with 9 bases in between. Germline CDR1 DFQATT, CDR2 SNEGSKA (reference sequence). The DNA of the CDR3 is TGCAGTGCTAGTCCCGTTTCTGAGCAGTTCTTC. Its protein product is CSASPVSEQFF.

This clonotype has a count of ten or more. The chain couples TRBV2 to TRBJ2-3, with D perhaps TRBD1 (5 bases). The length of the CDR3 is 15 residues. CDR1 SNHLY and CDR2 FYNNEI come from the germline V gene. The V end was cut by 0 bases, the J end by 9 bases, with 16 bases between. In DNA, the CDR3 is TGTGCCAGCAGTGAAGCGAAAGGGGAATCTGCGACGCAGTATTTT. This translates into CASSEAKGESATQYF. Variable domain in full (rest from reference TRBV2 and TRBJ2-3): EPEVTQTPSHQVTQMGQEVILRCVPISNHLYFYWYRQILGQKVEFLVSFYNNEISEKSEIFDDQFSVERPDGSNFTLKIRSTKLEDSAMYFCASSEAKGESATQYFGPGTRLTVL.

The chain joins TRBV7-2 to TRBJ2-3; 7 bases agree with TRBD2. V dropped 8 bases and J dropped 1; count of bases not matched to a gene: 6. Looked up from germline, CDR1 is SGHTA and CDR2 is FQGNSA. The CDR3 length is 14 residues. CDR3 sequence: CASGQGGRTDTQYF. The CDR3 DNA is TGTGCCAGCGGCCAGGGAGGGCGCACAGATACGCAGTATTTT.

This clonotype came up a few times. This sequence joins TRBV12-3 or TRBV12-4 and TRBJ1-5; D not certain. Deletions cut 5 bases from V and 6 bases from J, with 17 bases between. The CDR3 runs 15 residues. The CDR3 DNA sequence: TGTGCCAGCAGTGAAGAACCGCACCCTGGTCAGCCCCAGCATTTT. It encodes CASSEEPHPGQPQHF.

CDR3 nucleotide sequence: TGTGCCAGCAGCTCTAGGACTAGCGGGGGACCCTACGAGCAGTACTTC. Amino acid sequence: CASSSRTSGGPYEQYF. The chain joins TRBV7-8 to TRBJ2-7, with TRBD2 matching 13 bases. Germline V lookup: CDR1 SGHVS, CDR2 FQNEAQ. There are 16 residues in the CDR3. The J segment lost 2 bases and the V segment lost 4 bases, leaving 5 bases of the junction unmatched.

This chain links TRBV6-5 with TRBJ2-3; D might be TRBD1 (6 bases). CDR1 and CDR2 from the germline V gene are MNHEY and SVGAGI. The CDR3 length is 14 residues. The V and J ends lost 1 base and 6 bases respectively, with 11 bases between them. The CDR3 reads CASSYFKGEDTQYF. In nucleotides, the CDR3 is TGTGCCAGCAGTTACTTTAAGGGGGAGGATACGCAGTATTTT.

The V gene is TRBV12-3 or TRBV12-4, the J gene TRBJ2-7; unclear D gene. The V gene lost 6 bases and the J gene lost 8 bases, with 17 bases spanning the gap. CDR3 size: 13 residues. The CDR3 spells CASSAHATTQQYF. The CDR3 DNA sequence: TGTGCCAGCAGCGCGCACGCTACGACGCAGCAGTACTTC.

The chain uses TRBV5-5 and TRBJ2-4, with D perhaps TRBD2 (6 bases). The CDR3 length is 17 residues. V was cut by 1 base and J by 1 base, with 15 bases left in between. Germline-derived CDR1 and CDR2 are SGHKS and YYEKEE (reference sequence). The CDR3 sequence: CASSLPATRGAKNIQYF. In DNA, the CDR3 is TGTGCCAGCAGCTTGCCCGCGACTAGAGGGGCCAAAAACATTCAGTACTTC.

V and J are TRBV5-5 and TRBJ2-7; possible D gene TRBD1, 5 bases. The germline CDR1 and CDR2 sequences are SGHKS and YYEKEE (reference sequence). The CDR3 is 15 amino acids. The V end lost 0 bases, the J end lost 3 bases, and 13 bases lay between the germline ends. The CDR3 DNA follows: TGTGCCAGCAGCTTGGCCCAGGGTGTTGGCTACGAGCAGTACTTC. This encodes CASSLAQGVGYEQYF.

This clonotype was observed a few times. CDR3 DNA: TGCAGTGCCAGCTCCTACGAGCAGTACTTC. Its translation is CSASSYEQYF. This chain connects TRBV20-1 to TRBJ2-7; D ambiguous. The CDR3 has 10 residues. V lost 6 bases and J lost 0, with 3 bases in between. CDR1 and CDR2 (germline): DFQATT, SNEGSKA (reference sequence).

V gene TRBV5-1 combines with J gene TRBJ1-2; weak D call: TRBD1 (6 bases). V was cut by 2 bases and J by 6 bases, with 17 bases left in between. Germline assignment: CDR1 SGHRS and CDR2 YFSETQ. This CDR3 is 15 amino acids long. The CDR3 DNA reads as TGCGCCAGCAGCTTTATCACTAACCCAGGGGATGGCTACACCTTC. Translating it yields CASSFITNPGDGYTF. The full variable domain, with the rest looked up from reference TRBV5-1 and TRBJ1-2, is KAGVTQTPRYLIKTRGQQVTLSCSPISGHRSVSWYQQTPGQGLQFLFEYFSETQRNKGNFPGRFSGRQFSNSRSEMNVSTLELGDSALYLCASSFITNPGDGYTFGSGTRLTVV.

V is TRBV7-2 and J is TRBJ2-5; 10 bases match TRBD2. The CDR3 sequence is 16 residues long. Unmatched junction bases numbered 5, after V lost 4 bases and J lost 0 bases. Germline V gives CDR1 SGHTA, CDR2 FQGNSA. The chain's CDR3 is CASSSSGGVYQETQYF. CDR3 nucleotides: TGTGCCAGCAGCTCCAGCGGGGGGGTGTACCAAGAGACCCAGTACTTC.